The rows below give T cell receptor beta chains drawn from one sample of a study of CD8 T cells in Susac syndrome. Via MiXCR, TCRdb re-called the immunoSEQ multiplex PCR reads, giving one row per CDR3 protein. Here the sample spans about 130,000 distinct CDR3 sequences, roughly 94% being singletons. The sequencing input was CD4+ T cells from PBMCs. These receptors were collected from a human donor with multiple sclerosis. The CDR3 runs from the conserved cysteine through the conserved F or W. The D gene is left open where the match is weak. Only part of the rows carry a size: once, few, many, or a class if the clone is expanded.

clone size | J gene | V gene | D gene | CDR3 DNA | CDR3 protein
- | TRBJ2-7 | TRBV18 | - | TGTGCCAGCTCACCATCAGCCTACGAGCAGTACTTC | CASSPSAYEQYF
- | TRBJ2-5 | TRBV5-6 | - | TGTGCCAGCAGCTTGCAGACAGTACAAGAGACCCAGTACTTC | CASSLQTVQETQYF
- | TRBJ2-3 | TRBV29-1 | - | TGCAGCGTTGAATTCAGGCAGCGGAGCACAGATACGCAGTATTTT | CSVEFRQRSTDTQYF
- | TRBJ2-2 | TRBV7-2 | - | TGTGCCAGCAGCTTAGTTTTCGGCGGGGAGCTGTTTTTT | CASSLVFGGELFF
- | TRBJ2-7 | TRBV29-1 | - | TGCAGCGTTGAAGATAACAGGTGGAACGAGCAGTACTTC | CSVEDNRWNEQYF
- | TRBJ2-3 | TRBV7-8 | - | TGTGCCAGCAGCCTCGGGACTCTCCGGGGAGATACGCAGTATTTT | CASSLGTLRGDTQYF
- | TRBJ2-1 | TRBV18 | TRBD1 | TGTGCCAGCTCACCCGACAGGGCTGGTGAGCAGTTCTTC | CASSPDRAGEQFF
- | TRBJ2-7 | TRBV7-9 | - | TGTGCCAGCAGCTTAGGAGTGGCGGGCGGCGAGCAGTACTTC | CASSLGVAGGEQYF
- | TRBJ2-1 | TRBV6-2/TRBV6-3 | - | TGTGCCAGCAGTCTCGGGACGGCCTACTACGAGCAGTTCTTC | CASSLGTAYYEQFF
- | TRBJ2-3 | TRBV10-3 | TRBD2 | TGTGCCATCACCATAGCGGGAGCAACAGATACGCAGTATTTT | CAITIAGATDTQYF
- | TRBJ2-4 | TRBV18 | - | TGTGCCAGCTCACTTTTCGGGCTACAGTTGGGGAACATTCAGTACTTC | CASSLFGLQLGNIQYF
- | TRBJ2-1 | TRBV19 | - | TGTGCCAGTAGTATAGCGTATAGGGGGGCCAGGGGGGACAATGAGCAGTTCTTC | CASSIAYRGARGDNEQFF
- | TRBJ1-1 | TRBV9 | - | TGTGCCAGCAGCGTAGAACATCAGGACACTGAAGCTTTCTTT | CASSVEHQDTEAFF
- | TRBJ1-2 | TRBV4-3 | - | TGCGCCAGCAGCCAAGATCTGGGGGTGGTTAACTATGGCTACACCTTC | CASSQDLGVVNYGYTF
- | TRBJ1-2 | TRBV19 | TRBD1 | TGTGCCAGTAGTAAACAGGGGCGAAACTATGGCTACACCTTC | CASSKQGRNYGYTF
few | TRBJ2-7 | TRBV10-3 | - | TGTGCCATCAGTGAGTCGCCCTTAGGTGAGCAGTACTTC | CAISESPLGEQYF
- | TRBJ2-4 | TRBV2 | TRBD2 | TGTGCCAGCCGGGGACTAGCGGTAGCCAAAAACATTCAGTACTTC | CASRGLAVAKNIQYF
- | TRBJ2-7 | TRBV5-4 | - | TGTGCCAGCAGTTCTGGCCGGCTCGGCTCCTACGAGCAGTACTTC | CASSSGRLGSYEQYF
- | TRBJ2-2 | TRBV19 | - | TGTGCCAGTAGTATGAGCTGGGGAGTCACCGGGGAGCTGTTTTTT | CASSMSWGVTGELFF
- | TRBJ1-1 | TRBV7-9 | TRBD1 | TGTGCCAGCAGCTTCGGACAGGGGGCTATCATGAACACTGAAGCTTTCTTT | CASSFGQGAIMNTEAFF
- | TRBJ1-1 | TRBV6-5 | TRBD1 | TGTGCCAGCAGTTACGACCTAGGACAGGGAAGTTACACTGAAGCTTTCTTT | CASSYDLGQGSYTEAFF
once | TRBJ2-3 | TRBV5-4 | - | TGTGCCAGCAGCCCCGGGGAACGTAGGGGCACAGATACGCAGTATTTT | CASSPGERRGTDTQYF
few | TRBJ2-1 | TRBV6-1 | - | TGTGCCAGCAGTCCCCGAGGACTACGCAATGAGCAGTTCTTC | CASSPRGLRNEQFF
- | TRBJ2-7 | TRBV12-5 | - | TGTGCTAGTGGTTTATGGTCCGAGCAGTACTTC | CASGLWSEQYF
- | TRBJ2-1 | TRBV29-1 | - | TGCAGCGTTGAAGATGTGTATAGGGGTGGTTCCTACAATGAGCAGTTCTTC | CSVEDVYRGGSYNEQFF
- | TRBJ2-7 | TRBV20-1 | TRBD2 | TGCAGTGCTGAGGGTCTAGCGGGGGGGTCCTACGAGCAGTACTTC | CSAEGLAGGSYEQYF
once | TRBJ2-1 | TRBV4-2 | TRBD2 | TGTGCCAGCAGCCAAGCTAGCGGGGTCTCCTACAATGAGCAGTTCTTC | CASSQASGVSYNEQFF
- | TRBJ2-7 | TRBV27 | TRBD1 | TGTGCCAGCCAGGGTAGTGGACAGGAGGTCTTC | CASQGSGQEVF
- | TRBJ2-5 | TRBV5-4 | TRBD1 | TGTGCCAGCAGCCCGACAGGGATAGAGACCCAGTACTTC | CASSPTGIETQYF
- | TRBJ2-5 | TRBV3-1 | - | TGTGCCAGCAGCCGAACCGGGACCCTTGTGGAGACCCAGTACTTC | CASSRTGTLVETQYF
- | TRBJ2-4 | TRBV6-2/TRBV6-3 | TRBD1 | TGTGCCAGCAGGGGTGGAACAGGGGAGAGGAACATTCAGTACTTC | CASRGGTGERNIQYF
few | TRBJ2-7 | TRBV6-5 | - | TGTGCCAGCAGTCCCTATTCCCCCTCCGTCTACGAGCAGTACTTC | CASSPYSPSVYEQYF
- | TRBJ1-1 | TRBV27 | TRBD1 | TGTGCCAGCAGTAAGAGGACAGGGAACACTGAAGCTTTCTTT | CASSKRTGNTEAFF
- | TRBJ1-1 | TRBV23-1 | TRBD1 | TGCGCCAGCAGTCAACCGACAGGGTTGAAGAACACTGAAGCTTTCTTT | CASSQPTGLKNTEAFF
- | TRBJ2-7 | TRBV5-6 | - | TGTGCCAGCAGCGCAGTCTCCTACGAGCAGTACTTC | CASSAVSYEQYF
- | TRBJ1-1 | TRBV30 | - | TGTGCCTGGTACCGACAGAGGAACACTGAAGCTTTCTTT | CAWYRQRNTEAFF
- | TRBJ2-1 | TRBV30 | TRBD2 | TGTGCCTGGAGTGTAGAGCGGGGGTACAATGAGCAGTTCTTC | CAWSVERGYNEQFF
- | TRBJ2-4 | TRBV5-1 | - | TGCGCCAGCAGCAAAACAGAACTAGCCAAAAACATTCAGTACTTC | CASSKTELAKNIQYF
- | TRBJ2-7 | TRBV10-3 | - | TGTGCCATCAGTGATGTGCCAGAGTCCTACGAGCAGTACTTC | CAISDVPESYEQYF
- | TRBJ1-1 | TRBV3-1 | - | TGTGCCAGCAGCCAAGTAGGGTCGTCTGAAGCTTTCTTT | CASSQVGSSEAFF
- | TRBJ1-2 | TRBV29-1 | - | TGCAGCGTTATGTCCAGGATTTCCGGGTATGGCTACACCTTC | CSVMSRISGYGYTF
- | TRBJ1-1 | TRBV2 | - | TGTGCCAGCAGTGAGGAGAGTTCGGCGGACACTGAAGCTTTCTTT | CASSEESSADTEAFF
- | TRBJ2-2 | TRBV27 | TRBD1 | TGTGCCAGCAGTTCACCCGCAGGGGGCGCAAGCGGGGAGCTGTTTTTT | CASSSPAGGASGELFF